This TCR beta chain appears in the sequencing data of a study of cytomegalovirus exposure and HLA in healthy donors. For the study at large: According to later analysis, the same platform produced the 90 to 150 validation and several hundred first-cohort repertoires.

CDR3 length: 16 amino acids. Trimming removed 3 bases from V and 8 bases from J, with 22 bases in between. Germline assignment: CDR1 SGHVS and CDR2 FQNEAQ. Here immunoSEQ multiplex PCR was the method, and the copy in TCRdb shows in-frame clones only, minus some. This table holds 200,000 to 250,000 clones, about 86% found once. This rearrangement joins TRBV7-8 to TRBJ1-2; D remains unclear. The sequenced sample consisted of PBMCs. This TCR was recovered from a woman between 18 and 30 years old in good health and CMV-seronegative. The CDR3 DNA reads as TGTGCCAGCAGCTTTCCAGCCTTACATGGCCTCGGGGGCTACACCTTC. This codes for CASSFPALHGLGGYTF.